The text below deals with one T cell receptor (beta chain). Its antigen is undetermined. Since all of the isolated RNA was reverse transcribed, expressed TCRB transcripts were what got sequenced. Profiling relied on immunoSEQ multiplex PCR, and the TCRdb table lists in-frame clones only, not all of them. The table lists about 410,000 clones, about 15% of them singletons. This record comes from a study of beta chain features in type 1 diabetes. Findings and caveats of the study: More deletions and fewer insertions at VDJ junctions were found in patients with type 1 diabetes. Patients' naive, central memory and regulatory TCRB repertoires appeared more alike than those of healthy donors. A moderate, significant TCRB CDR3 shortening appeared in type 1 diabetes across four CD4+ subsets.

A CD45RO/CCR7/CD25/CD127/CD95/CD27 panel sorted naive, central memory, regulatory and stem cell-like memory CD4+ cells. The germline CDR1 and CDR2 sequences are LGHNA and YNFKEQ. Trimming pared 4 bases from V and 5 bases from J, leaving 14 bases between. This CDR3 is 14 amino acids long. The sequencing input was naive CD4+ T cells from blood. The gene calls are TRBV4-2 and TRBJ1-2; no firm D call. The clonotype comes from a young man in good health. This chain's CDR3 is CASSPVTSQYGYTF. Written as DNA, the CDR3 is TGTGCCAGCAGCCCAGTTACGTCGCAGTATGGCTACACCTTC.